The 13 T cell receptor beta chains below come from one sample, sequenced in a study of OX40 agonist ivuxolimab in advanced cancers. Sequencing used immunoSEQ multiplex PCR; TCRdb keeps in-frame clones, though not all of them. The sample yields some 80,000 clones, just under 95% seen once. Sample: CD4+ or CD8+ T cells sorted from blood, taken in a trial of the OX40 agonist ivuxolimab. The origin of the receptors is an adult with an advanced solid tumor such as melanoma, head and neck, liver or kidney cancer.

V usage is TRBV10-1 and J usage is TRBJ2-5, with D tentatively TRBD1 (7 bases). Trimming pared 6 bases from V and 0 bases from J, leaving 11 bases between. The CDR3 extends over 14 amino acids. CDR1 and CDR2 (germline): WNHNN, SYGVQD (reference sequence). The CDR3 region is CASSGGQNQETQYF. In DNA, the CDR3 is TGCGCCAGCAGCGGGGGACAGAACCAAGAGACCCAGTACTTC.

The V gene is TRBV2, the J gene TRBJ2-3, with 7 nucleotides matching TRBD2. V was clipped by 7 bases and J by 3 bases; unmatched bases: 4. The CDR3 spans 13 residues. Germline V gives CDR1 SNHLY, CDR2 FYNNEI. The CDR3 loop reads CASKAGATDTQYF. In DNA, the CDR3 is TGTGCCAGCAAGGCGGGAGCGACAGATACGCAGTATTTT.

The chain joins TRBV7-2 to TRBJ1-1, with TRBD1 identical over 7 bases. The V gene end was trimmed by 0 bases and the J gene end by 12 bases; junction bases not matched to a gene: 13. This CDR3 has 15 residues. Germline V lookup: CDR1 SGHTA, CDR2 FQGNSA. The CDR3 protein is CASSLASEGAGGTFF. The CDR3 bases are TGTGCCAGCAGCTTAGCTTCCGAGGGGGCTGGTGGAACTTTCTTT.

The chain links TRBV7-6 to TRBJ2-3, with D unclear. Germline assignment: CDR1 SGHVS and CDR2 FNYEAQ. The ends were cut back, 3 bases at V and 1 base at J, with 11 bases in the middle. This CDR3 is built from 15 residues. CDR3 DNA: TGTGCCAGCAGCTTGTACGCGGCGGGCACAGATACGCAGTATTTT. It encodes CASSLYAAGTDTQYF.

The table lists this clone with a few counts. The chain joins TRBV11-2 to TRBJ2-5, with 9 bases identical to TRBD2. With 4 bases clipped from V and 7 bases from J, the junction kept 10 bases outside the gene matches. The CDR3 has 15 amino acids. Germline assignment: CDR1 SGHAT and CDR2 FQNNGV. CDR3 in DNA: TGTGCCAGCAGCTCCCTGCAAGGTAGCGGGGGGACCCAGTACTTC. It specifies CASSSLQGSGGTQYF.

The rearrangement uses TRBV27 and TRBJ2-7; 8 positions match TRBD2. Trimming cost V 5 bases and J 4 bases; bases outside gene matches: 10. CDR1 is MNHEY, CDR2 SMNVEV, per germline (reference sequence). The CDR3 consists of 15 residues. This CDR3 reads CASSRQLAEGYEQYF. The CDR3 nucleotides are TGTGCCAGCAGTCGCCAACTAGCGGAAGGATACGAGCAGTACTTC.

The chain joins TRBV5-1 to TRBJ2-1; 13 nucleotides line up with TRBD2. CDR1 is SGHRS, CDR2 YFSETQ, per germline. The CDR3 spans 16 residues. V shed 1 base and J 5 bases; nucleotides not matched to a gene: 3. The CDR3 DNA reads as TGCGCCAGCAGCTTGCCCGGGACTAGCGGGAACAATGAGCAGTTCTTC. This sequence encodes CASSLPGTSGNNEQFF.

A single count supports this clone. This chain's CDR3 is CASSSWTNTDTQYF. The CDR3 bases are TGTGCCAGCAGCTCCTGGACTAACACAGATACGCAGTATTTT. The chain is built from TRBV5-5 and TRBJ2-3; possibly TRBD2 for D (6 bases). This CDR3 comprises 14 residues. Between the trimmed V and J ends, which lost 3 bases and 2 bases, there was a span of 10 bases. From germline, CDR1 is SGHKS and CDR2 YYEKEE (reference sequence).

The rearrangement joins TRBV18 to TRBJ2-3; 11 bases are a match to TRBD1. J lost 5 bases, V lost 3 bases, and 7 bases had no gene match. This CDR3 contains 16 residues. CDR1 and CDR2 from the germline V gene are KGHSH and LQKENI. The CDR3 DNA is TGTGCCAGCTCACCCCCGGGACAGGGGGGAGGAGATACGCAGTATTTT. This translates into CASSPPGQGGGDTQYF.

V usage is TRBV11-2 and J usage is TRBJ2-5; D remains ambiguous. V lost 1 base, J lost 3 bases, and 12 bases lay in between. The CDR3 totals 15 residues. Germline loops: CDR1 SGHAT, CDR2 FQNNGV. The CDR3 sequence: CASSLGVVLEETQYF. CDR3 in DNA: TGTGCCAGCAGCTTAGGTGTGGTTTTGGAAGAGACCCAGTACTTC.

The genes are TRBV18 and TRBJ2-1, with 11 bases that match TRBD2. CDR3 length: 16 residues. CDR1 and CDR2 from the germline V gene are KGHSH and LQKENI. The V segment lost 6 bases and the J segment 9 bases; nucleotides outside the gene matches: 13. The DNA of the CDR3 is TGTGCCAGCTCTCTAATTAGCGGGAGGGCCCGTGGTGAGCAGTTCTTC. Its protein product is CASSLISGRARGEQFF. The whole variable domain, remainder taken from reference TRBV18 and TRBJ2-1, is NAGVMQNPRHLVRRRGQEARLRCSPMKGHSHVYWYRQLPEEGLKFMVYLQKENIIDESGMPKERFSAEFPKEGPSILRIQQVVRGDSAAYFCASSLISGRARGEQFFGPGTRLTVL.

The V call is TRBV12-5, the J call TRBJ2-1; the D gene could be TRBD1 or TRBD2 (5 bases each). Germline CDR1 is LGHNT and CDR2 is FRNRAP. V gave up 7 bases and J gave up 0 bases, with 13 bases separating them. The CDR3 is 15 amino acids. CDR3 DNA: TGTGCTAGTGTTAGTGGGACGAGCTCCTACAATGAGCAGTTCTTC. Translation: CASVSGTSSYNEQFF.

The gene calls are TRBV30 and TRBJ2-2; D is possibly TRBD1 or TRBD2 (5 bases each). Germline V gene lookup returns CDR1 GTSNPN and CDR2 SVGIG (reference sequence). The V end was cut by 8 bases, the J end by 7 bases, with 17 bases between. The CDR3 is 13 amino acids. The CDR3 DNA reads TGTGCCGCGAATGTAGGGGCGGGCGGGGAGCTGTTTTTT. This codes for CAANVGAGGELFF.